This TCR beta chain was retrieved from a study of blood T cell repertoires in COVID-19 (dated by TCRdb to 2018 to 2020). Looking at the study overall: Samples from collaborators originated in the United States, Italy and Spain and spanned both the acute and convalescent phases of COVID-19. The prospective study material was composed of cDNA or gDNA derived from T cells, B-cell-depleted T cells, or PBMCs. Deeply sampled blood TCRbeta repertoires from subjects exposed to, actively infected with, or recovered from COVID-19 were included in the dataset. The repertoires were released in a freely available public database intended as a resource for research on the immune response to SARS-CoV-2. Samples were obtained from the ongoing ImmuneRACE study (first 160 participants) and from 1,254 subjects provided by 6 global collaborators. A de-identified subject ID, COVID-19 status, age in years and sex were almost always included in the sample metadata. Where HLA class I and class II types were available, the types were taken from metadata supplied by the sample provider, not from assay-based typing.

CDR1 SGHRS and CDR2 YFSETQ are derived from the germline V gene. V has 2 bases trimmed and J has 7 bases trimmed; junction bases matching no gene number 4. Counted from cysteine to phenylalanine, this CDR3 has 15 amino acids. The only DNA kept is the CDR3, 45 bases in frame from the first base. As to this clone: Its antigen is currently not known. Nothing much larger sits one base from this clone, and base qualities are not available.

At one collaborating source in Seattle, patients were enrolled during active infection and were followed longitudinally through the course of disease. Each collaborating institution followed its own protocols to collect whole blood in K2EDTA tubes. For TCRbeta analysis, collaborators shipped samples in one of three forms: frozen whole blood, isolated PBMCs, or DNA extracted from either of those sample types. TCRbeta CDR3 regions were amplified from genomic DNA using the immunoSEQ Assay, a bias-controlled multiplex PCR. From the authors' description of their analysis: Nucleated cell counts per sample were estimated from amplification of reference gene primers within the assay. To quantify the absolute abundance of each unique TCRbeta CDR3 rearrangement, sequence reads were collapsed and filtered. Productive Simpson clonality was computed per sample as the square root of Simpson's diversity index over productive rearrangements. TCRdb re-hosts the immuneACCESS table, in-frame sequences only. Its copies lack some clones; in the studies checked, an unresolved V gene accounts for under half of them, and the cause for the rest is not known. Clonal size and the V and J genes are those of that table, whereas D and trimming came from the DNA. Recorded for this sample are roughly 190,000 clones; 80% to 85% of them occurred a single time. The leading ten clones occupy 14% of the sample.

Broad study findings and their caveats: The amount of clinical and demographic metadata varied by source and participant and was provided uncurated.

The sequence derives from a woman aged 70 to 79 with COVID-19, enrolled during active disease. The sample consisted of peripheral blood. Here the chain combines TRBV5-1 and TRBJ1-6; a stretch of 9 junction bases matches TRBD1. The CDR3 reads CASSFGDRVNSPLHF. The DNA sequence is TGCGCCAGCAGCTTCGGGGACAGGGTAAATTCACCCCTCCACTTT.